The clone carrying this T cell receptor beta chain was detected only a few times. V was clipped by 1 base and J by 2 bases, with 7 bases between them. This CDR3 comprises 13 residues. Germline loops: CDR1 GTSNPN, CDR2 SVGIG (reference sequence). This sample is part of a study of T-cell reconstitution after alpha-beta-depleted transplantation in children. It was with unique molecular identifiers that the TCRbeta library was prepared. MiXCR was run by TCRdb on the PCR reads, yielding one entry per CDR3 protein. Of around 600,000 distinct CDR3 sequences in the sample, roughly a tenth are singletons; the top ten hold less than 5%.

This chain connects TRBV30 to TRBJ2-3; D is ambiguous. This receptor was taken from a human donor who donated a stem cell graft to a child with acute myeloid leukemia. Sequencing was performed on PBMCs from the stem cell graft donor, taken from the stem cell graft. The CDR3 DNA follows: TGTGCCTGGAGTGCAAGTTCCACAGATACGCAGTATTTT. Translated, it gives CAWSASSTDTQYF.